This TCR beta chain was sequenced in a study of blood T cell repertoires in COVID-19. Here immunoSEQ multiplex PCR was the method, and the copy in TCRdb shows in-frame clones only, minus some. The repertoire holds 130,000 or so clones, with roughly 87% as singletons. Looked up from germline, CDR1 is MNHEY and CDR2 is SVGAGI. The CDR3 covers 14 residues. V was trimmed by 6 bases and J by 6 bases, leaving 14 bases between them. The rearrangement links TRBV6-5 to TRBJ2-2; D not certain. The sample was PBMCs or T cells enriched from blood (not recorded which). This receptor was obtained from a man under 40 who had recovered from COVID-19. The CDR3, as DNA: TGTGCCAGCAGCGTAAGCTTGGGCTCCGGGGAGCTGTTTTTT. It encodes CASSVSLGSGELFF.